This T cell receptor beta chain was found in a study of tumor-infiltrating lymphocytes in localized non-small cell lung cancer. Regarding the study as a whole: Recurrence-free survival showed no association with tumor T-cell fraction. Not all patients were TCR sequenced, owing to tissue quantity.

This clone was picked up a small number of times. Its antigen remains unknown. Method: immunoSEQ multiplex PCR; TCRdb's copy keeps in-frame clones and lacks some. Of around 17,000 clones listed, less than 80% were seen once; the top ten hold around 6.4%. The clonotype was recovered from a human donor with non-small cell lung cancer. The sample consisted of lung tumor tissue.

CDR3 amino acids: CASSLRRQGEDYTF. CDR3 nucleotide sequence: TGTGCCAGCAGCTTACGCCGACAGGGCGAAGACTACACCTTC. The rearrangement uses TRBV11-2 and TRBJ1-2; 7 bases fit TRBD1. Germline lookup yields CDR1 SGHAT and CDR2 FQNNGV. This CDR3 is built from 14 residues. V was pared by 2 bases and J by 10 bases, with 10 bases of the junction left unmatched. The variable domain in full, with the rest retrieved from reference TRBV11-2 and TRBJ1-2, is EAGVAQSPRYKIIEKRQSVAFWCNPISGHATLYWYQQILGQGPKLLIQFQNNGVVDDSQLPKDRFSAERLKGVDSTLKIQPAKLEDSAVYLCASSLRRQGEDYTFGSGTRLTVV.